Listed here are 17 T cell receptor beta chains from one sample, sequenced in a study of T cell responses to AZD1222 COVID-19 vaccine. Only in-frame clones appear in the TCRdb table, and some are missing; sequencing was by immunoSEQ multiplex PCR. Of approximately 76,000 clones listed, 82% are singletons. The sample here was peripheral blood, taken on day 0 of AZD1222 vaccination. The receptors were sampled from an adult in good health.

This sequence joins TRBV4-3 and TRBJ2-7; either TRBD1 or TRBD2 may supply D (5 bases each). CDR1 and CDR2 (germline): LGHNA, YSLEER. The CDR3 covers 13 residues. Trimming took 1 base from V and 7 from J, leaving 11 bases between them. The chain's CDR3 is CASSQVGTSEQYF. CDR3 nucleotides: TGCGCCAGCAGCCAAGTTGGGACCTCTGAGCAGTACTTC.

The chain links TRBV19 to TRBJ1-5; a weak D match, TRBD1 (5 bases). The germline CDR1 and CDR2 sequences are LNHDA and SQIVND (reference sequence). The length of the CDR3 is 15 residues. CDR3 nucleotides: TGTGCTACTAGCCCCCGCCGGGGGGGCAATCAGCCCCAGCATTTT. Protein: CATSPRRGGNQPQHF.

The CDR3 coding sequence is TGTGCCAGCAGCGTAGTAGGATCGGGGATGGACGAGCAGTACTTC. It specifies CASSVVGSGMDEQYF. The chain combines TRBV9 with TRBJ2-7; possibly TRBD2 for D (5 bases). The CDR3 runs to 15 residues. V lost 0 bases to trimming and J lost 5 bases, with 15 bases between them. The germline V gene has CDR1 SGDLS and CDR2 YYNGEE.

The rearrangement links TRBV3-1 (or the pseudogene TRBV3-2) to TRBJ1-4, with 7 bases identical to TRBD1. Losses at the gene ends were 4 bases for V and 4 bases for J; bases not matched to a gene: 12. Looked up from germline, CDR1 is LGHDT and CDR2 is YNNKEL (reference sequence). The CDR3 loop spans 17 amino acids. As DNA, the CDR3 is TGTGCCAGCAGCCCCTCCACAGGGGATAGCCATAATGAAAAACTGTTTTTT. Protein sequence: CASSPSTGDSHNEKLFF.

CDR3 bases: TGTGCCATCAGTGAGTCACGGGGTGGAAACACCATATATTTT. Its protein is CAISESRGGNTIYF. The chain links TRBV10-3 to TRBJ1-3, with unresolved D. CDR3 length: 14 residues. Germline CDR1 is ENHRY and CDR2 is SYGVKD. The ends were cut back, 0 bases at V and 3 bases at J, with 6 bases in the middle.

J is TRBJ2-3 and V is TRBV18, with D perhaps TRBD2 (5 bases). Germline CDR1 KGHSH, CDR2 LQKENI. CDR3 length: 15 residues. V dropped 2 bases and J dropped 2 bases, with 11 bases sitting between them. The DNA of the CDR3 is TGTGCCAGCTCACCAATAGGAGGAGACACAGATACGCAGTATTTT. Encoded protein: CASSPIGGDTDTQYF.

This chain connects TRBV7-2 to TRBJ2-7; 7 nucleotides line up with TRBD2. This CDR3 has 17 amino acids. Germline values: CDR1 SGHTA, CDR2 FQGNSA. V was clipped by 5 bases and J by 5 bases; unmatched bases: 18. The CDR3 DNA sequence: TGTGCCAGCAGCCCCGGACCCAAACGGGGGGTTAGGCACGAGCAGTACTTC. Encoded protein: CASSPGPKRGVRHEQYF.

The J gene is TRBJ1-2, the V gene TRBV30, with D perhaps matching TRBD1 (5 bases). V gave up 2 bases and J gave up 8 bases, with 9 bases separating them. CDR3 length equals 11 residues. The V gene's germline CDR1 is GTSNPN and CDR2 SVGIG (reference sequence). The CDR3 here is CAWSRGGGYTF. DNA of the CDR3: TGTGCCTGGAGTCGGGGGGGAGGCTACACCTTC.

The chain recombines TRBV6-5 with TRBJ2-1; 11 positions match TRBD1. Per the germline V gene, CDR1 is MNHEY and CDR2 is SVGAGI. V shed 2 bases and J 10 bases; nucleotides not matched to a gene: 7. There are 15 residues in the CDR3. The CDR3 loop reads CASSYEGQGDREQFF. CDR3 nucleotides: TGTGCCAGCAGTTACGAGGGACAGGGGGATCGGGAGCAGTTCTTC.

This clone has a single count. The genes are TRBV7-3 and TRBJ2-1, with 8 bases matching TRBD1. This CDR3 is 15 amino acids long. Looked up from germline, CDR1 is SGHTA and CDR2 is FQGTGA. V dropped 3 bases and J dropped 7; count of bases not matched to a gene: 8. The CDR3 sequence: CASSFPTGESNEQFF. The CDR3 coding sequence is TGTGCCAGCAGCTTTCCGACAGGGGAAAGTAATGAGCAGTTCTTC. The variable domain in full, with the rest retrieved from reference TRBV7-3 and TRBJ2-1, is GAGVSQTPSNKVTEKGKYVELRCDPISGHTALYWYRQSLGQGPEFLIYFQGTGAADDSGLPNDRFFAVRPEGSVSTLKIQRTERGDSAVYLCASSFPTGESNEQFFGPGTRLTVL.

The J gene is TRBJ1-1, the V gene TRBV11-3, with 10 bases aligning to TRBD1. Looked up from germline, CDR1 is SGHNT and CDR2 is YENEEA. This CDR3 has 14 residues. With 5 bases clipped from V and 4 bases from J, the junction kept 4 bases outside the gene matches. The CDR3 DNA reads TGTGCCAGCAGCGACAGGGGGCTGGGCACTGAAGCTTTCTTT. Protein: CASSDRGLGTEAFF.

The sample holds one count of this clone. The chain is built from TRBV7-2 and TRBJ1-6; a weak D match, TRBD1 (6 bases). The CDR3 covers 17 residues. Deletions cut 0 bases from V and 2 bases from J, with 11 bases between. Germline V CDR1 and CDR2: SGHTA, FQGNSA. As DNA, the CDR3 is TGTGCCAGCAGCTTAGCGCTGGACAGCGCCTATAATTCACCCCTCCACTTT. This gives the protein CASSLALDSAYNSPLHF.

This clone was recorded only once. The V call is TRBV30, the J call TRBJ1-6; D remains unclear. Between the trimmed V and J ends, which lost 1 base and 4 bases, there was a span of 8 bases. CDR3 size: 14 residues. The germline V gene has CDR1 GTSNPN and CDR2 SVGIG (reference sequence). The CDR3 is CAWSGQPYNSPLHF. The CDR3 bases are TGTGCCTGGAGTGGCCAGCCTTATAATTCACCCCTCCACTTT.

The sample holds a few counts of this clone. The chain links TRBV11-3 to TRBJ2-1; the D call may be TRBD1 or TRBD2 (5 bases each). This CDR3 spans 13 amino acids. V gave up 5 bases and J gave up 7 bases, with 12 bases separating them. From germline, CDR1 is SGHNT and CDR2 YENEEA. The CDR3 DNA reads as TGTGCCAGCAGCGGCCCGTGGGGGAATGAGCAGTTCTTC. Protein: CASSGPWGNEQFF. Complete variable domain (other parts from reference TRBV11-3 and TRBJ2-1): EAGVVQSPRYKIIEKKQPVAFWCNPISGHNTLYWYLQNLGQGPELLIRYENEEAVDDSQLPKDRFSAERLKGVDSTLKIQPAELGDSAVYLCASSGPWGNEQFFGPGTRLTVL.

The genes are TRBV3-1 (or the pseudogene TRBV3-2) and TRBJ2-2; the D gene is possibly TRBD2 (6 bases). The CDR3 sequence is 13 residues long. Germline V gives CDR1 LGHDT, CDR2 YNNKEL (reference sequence). V dropped 5 bases and J dropped 6 bases, with 10 bases sitting between them. In DNA, the CDR3 is TGTGCCAGCAGCGGAGGGGCCGCCGGGGAGCTGTTTTTT. Its translation is CASSGGAAGELFF.

This clone occurred a few times. CDR3 loop: CASSQVAGNTEAFF. The DNA for the CDR3 is TGTGCCAGCAGCCAAGTGGCAGGGAACACTGAAGCTTTCTTT. The chain employs TRBV3-1 (or the pseudogene TRBV3-2) and TRBJ1-1; D is undetermined. The CDR3 has 14 amino acids. Germline V gene data show CDR1 as LGHDT and CDR2 as YNNKEL (reference sequence). Trimming took 1 base from V and 1 from J, leaving 7 bases between them.

V is TRBV29-1 and J is TRBJ2-7; 8 nucleotides align to TRBD2. Germline values: CDR1 SQVTM, CDR2 ANQGSEA. The CDR3 totals 13 residues. The V segment lost 4 bases and the J segment 4 bases; nucleotides outside the gene matches: 6. CDR3 protein: CSVVGLAGYEQYF. CDR3 bases: TGCAGCGTTGTGGGGCTAGCGGGTTACGAGCAGTACTTC.